This entry concerns a single TCR beta chain. Its antigen is unknown. No base quality information exists; no much larger clone differs at one position. This entry belongs to a study of cytomegalovirus exposure and HLA in healthy donors (dated by TCRdb to 2017 to 2019). For the study in its entirety: According to an earlier analysis of 587 of the donors, about 170 million T cells yielded over 90 million unique TCR beta sequences and less than 300 Gb of sequence data. Roughly 300 gigabases of sequencing data and approximately 91 million unique TCR sequences made up an early release that covered around 640 HLA-typed donors. Of the approximately 400 genotyped donors, 81% fell in the genetic ancestry cluster associated with self-reported Caucasian donors. The study aimed to test whether cataloging public T cell receptors could reveal signatures of past pathogen exposure. The study used immunosequencing to profile the T cell repertoires of more than 650 subjects and linked those repertoires to cytomegalovirus serostatus. Along with the approximately 650-subject first cohort, a separate validation cohort of over 90 different subjects was used. The study combined high-throughput TCR immunosequencing, statistical association of individual TCRs with disease status, and machine learning to predict cytomegalovirus infection status. A later analysis re-analyzed previously published TCR beta repertoires from 666 donors and added high-resolution HLA genotyping to study TCR occurrence patterns. The later analysis used no new phenotypic data to find candidate immune exposures, relying instead on TCR beta sequences and their occurrence across donors. In an earlier analysis of 500 to 650 of the donors, high-throughput TCR beta sequencing was used to judge whether each TCR beta V gene segment behaved as functional or pseudogenic. Donor age, sex, ethnicity and CMV serostatus were collected together with the repertoire data. A later genetic analysis used genome-wide SNP genotypes for about 60% of the roughly 700 donors, treating that subset as a discovery cohort. Every repertoire in the discovery cohort had been generated on one and the same sequencing platform. HLA typing covered class I and class II loci at four-digit resolution. Typing coverage varied by locus: about 620-640 donors for A, B, C, DRB1 and DQB1; approximately 560 for DQA1; more than 600 for DPA1; under 490 for DPB1. Four to six DR-DQ haplotypes were handled as single units for association and clustering, since linkage in the cohort was strong. Among around 400 genotyped donors of the cohort, an average of around 220,000 unique TCR beta nucleotide sequences was sequenced per donor, of which about 18% were non-productive.

The cohort consisted of approximately 690 healthy bone marrow donors. At the time of sampling, every cohort member was nominally healthy, though immune exposures that went unrecorded were likely present. The donor tested CMV seronegative and was one of the 352 seronegative cohort members. A peripheral blood sample was collected from each donor, and TCR beta sequencing was performed on peripheral blood mononuclear cells. The Qiagen DNeasy Blood Extraction Kit was used to extract genomic DNA from the blood cell samples. Libraries were prepared through the immunoSEQ multiplex PCR assay. A mixture of 60 forward primers for TCR Vbeta segments and 13 reverse primers for TCR Jbeta segments was used in the multiplex PCR. A multiplex PCR assay on genomic DNA amplified the CDR3 region of rearranged TCR beta genes. The amplified TCR beta libraries were sequenced on the Illumina HiSeq System as 87-base-pair reads. The study's own analysis went as follows. A later analysis counted some 80 million unique TCR beta chains across the 550 to 750 repertoires, and roughly 9.9 million of these chains were shared by at least two donors. Raw reads were error-corrected and collapsed into unique sequences by a nearest-neighbor algorithm in which closely related sequences were merged to remove PCR and sequencing errors. To assign V, D and J gene segments, CDR3 sequences were aligned to IMGT reference sequences. For a sequence to be retained, at least a six-nucleotide match to both a V gene segment and a J gene segment was required. Rearrangements were called productive when the CDR3 lacked stop codons and stayed in frame with V and J; all others were non-productive. Following IMGT convention, CDR3 was defined as the stretch from the second conserved V-encoded cysteine up to the conserved J-encoded phenylalanine. In an earlier analysis of just under 600 of the donors, sequences lacking an unambiguous match to a single V gene segment were excluded. An earlier analysis of a few hundred of the donors classified V segments as functional when productive rearrangements were above 56.7% and as segregating when the standard deviation between donors was above 5%. A statistical classification framework was developed to diagnose cytomegalovirus status using the catalog of TCR beta chain sequences. In a later analysis, V and J genes were assigned by comparing TCR nucleotide sequences against IMGT/GENE-DB human TR gene sequences. In a later analysis, CDR3 sequences and most-parsimonious VDJ recombination scenarios were assigned using the TCRdist pipeline. In a later analysis, every TCR beta chain was defined by the combination of its CDR3 amino acid sequence and its V-gene family, and reads without a unique V-gene family were dropped. In a later analysis, around 650 highly shared, low-generation-probability nucleotide sequences were removed to address suspected cross-contamination and a sequencing artifact. For each public chain, a later analysis derived a clonal expansion index from normalized ranks of inferred template counts within each repertoire. In a later analysis, generation probabilities were computed with a VDJ recombination model fitted to out-of-frame rearrangements, and the resulting probabilities were checked against IGoR. In a later analysis, TCR-TCR, TCR-HLA and TCR-CMV co-occurrence was scored with hypergeometric tests, and a repertoire-size bias correction was applied to TCR pairs. False discovery rates were estimated in a later analysis by permuting HLA or CMV assignments 20 times. A later analysis grouped co-occurring TCRs with DBSCAN, adding TCRdist sequence similarity when clustering within HLA-allele-positive subsets. Repertoires with fewer than 30,000 or more than 120,000 public chains, plus five repertoires with anomalous nucleotide sharing, were excluded from co-occurrence clustering. Held by TCRdb, this immuneACCESS table contains in-frame sequences only and omits some clones. Under half of the omission traces to an unresolved V gene where checked; the cause of the rest is unknown. The V and J calls and clone size were taken over from that table, and D and trimming were inferred from the DNA. The table for this sample lists 120,000 to 150,000 clones; 75% to 85% of them were counted only once. The biggest ten clones account for around 3% of the sample.

The CDR3 runs 14 amino acids, cysteine and phenylalanine included. The kept DNA is CDR3 alone, 42 bases in frame from the first base. Based on the germline V gene, the CDR1 and CDR2 sequences are SGHRS and YFSETQ. Relative to germline, V is missing 3 bases and J is missing 4 bases, with 2 bases of the junction outside any gene match. Broad study findings and their caveats: Linkage disequilibrium might explain the correlated functional status among segregating V segments, but an unknown experimental factor could not be ruled out. An association between a missense DCLRE1C variant and V-gene and J-gene trimming of TCR beta chains was found in a later genetic analysis and replicated in an independent cohort. Most TCR sequences were observed very rarely across donors, whereas some public TCRs were present in many individuals. In vitro tests confirmed that a few of the cytomegalovirus-associated TCR beta chains recognize cytomegalovirus antigens. In both the original and validation cohorts, the classifier was reported to diagnose cytomegalovirus status with high specificity and sensitivity. The earlier analysis of fewer than 750 of the donors excluded some 16 rarely observed V segments, including chromosome 9 orphons, because counts were too low. Some IMGT-functional V segments, including TRBV6-2 and TRBV6-3, could not be told apart with the 87-base-pair reads, so those segments were excluded. A later analysis found that HLA-associated TCR beta chains were more clonally expanded and had lower generation probabilities than equally common non-associated chains. At a false discovery rate of 0.05, a later analysis linked 16,000 or so TCR beta sequences to specific HLA alleles. According to a later analysis, most CMV-associated TCR beta chains appeared to be HLA-restricted, and the HLA associations seemed to be driven largely by CMV exposure. The study gave a list of 150 to 200 TCR beta chains associated with cytomegalovirus. The presence/absence analyses assumed that sequencing depth was roughly uniform across donors, and that assumption may not be true. In a later analysis, TCR association rates were found to vary across HLA loci, with the most associated TCRs seen for DRB1 alleles and the fewest for HLA-C alleles. Because HLA typing was missing for some donors at each locus, association tests included only the typed subset. A cluster of highly shared sequence variants was judged likely to represent a technical artifact of the sequencing pipeline. The only immune exposure information available for the cohort was CMV serostatus. The authors suggested that the approach could potentially be extended to other disease states and immunological phenotypes. According to a later genetic analysis, donors in an Asian-associated ancestry cluster had fewer N-insertions in productive TCRs than the roughly 670-donor mean. According to a later analysis, parvovirus B19, influenza, CMV and Epstein-Barr virus appeared linked to several top co-occurrence clusters. Only TCR beta chains were sequenced in this cohort, and the absence of alpha or paired-chain data limited detectable features. Assigning TCR associations to individual alleles was difficult when HLA alleles, especially DR and DQ, strongly co-occurred. In an earlier analysis of several hundred of the donors, most TCR beta V segments were observed in productive rearrangements about 87% or about 30% of the time, broadly matching IMGT annotations. A further reported finding was that TCR beta sequences accurately predicted the HLA-A and HLA-B alleles for most subjects in the first cohort.

Sequenced input: PBMCs. In this chain, TRBV5-1 is recombined with TRBJ1-5; a stretch of 9 junction bases matches TRBD1. The clonotype was recovered from a female donor in good health and CMV-seronegative. The DNA reads TGCGCCAGCAGCTGGGGGACAGGGAATCAGCCCCAGCATTTT. It specifies CASSWGTGNQPQHF.